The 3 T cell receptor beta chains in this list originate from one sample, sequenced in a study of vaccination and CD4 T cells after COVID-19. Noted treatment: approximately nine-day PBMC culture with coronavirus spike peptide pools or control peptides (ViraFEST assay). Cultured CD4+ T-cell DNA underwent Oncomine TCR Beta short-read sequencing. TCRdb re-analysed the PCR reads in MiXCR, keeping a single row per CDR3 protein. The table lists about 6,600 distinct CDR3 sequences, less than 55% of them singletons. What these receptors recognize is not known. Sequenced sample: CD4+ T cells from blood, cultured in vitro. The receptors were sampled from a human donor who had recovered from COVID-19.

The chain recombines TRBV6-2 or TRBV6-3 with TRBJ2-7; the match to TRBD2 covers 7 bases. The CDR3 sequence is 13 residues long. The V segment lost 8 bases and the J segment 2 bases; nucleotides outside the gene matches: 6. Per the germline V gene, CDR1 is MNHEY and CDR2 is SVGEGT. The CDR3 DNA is TGTGCCAGCTCAAGACTAGCCACCTACGAGCAGTACTTC. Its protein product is CASSRLATYEQYF.

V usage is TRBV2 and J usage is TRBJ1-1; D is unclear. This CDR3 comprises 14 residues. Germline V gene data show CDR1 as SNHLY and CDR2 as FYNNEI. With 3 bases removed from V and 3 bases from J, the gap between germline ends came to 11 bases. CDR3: CASSDVRRDTEAFF. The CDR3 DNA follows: TGTGCCAGCAGTGATGTCAGGAGGGACACTGAAGCTTTCTTT.

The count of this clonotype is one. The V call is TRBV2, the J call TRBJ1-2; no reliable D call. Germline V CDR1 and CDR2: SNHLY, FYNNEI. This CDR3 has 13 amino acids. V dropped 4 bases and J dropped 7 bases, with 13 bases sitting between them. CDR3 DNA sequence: TGTGCCAGCAGTGTAGGAGGGCTTGGTGGCTACACCTTC. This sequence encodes CASSVGGLGGYTF.